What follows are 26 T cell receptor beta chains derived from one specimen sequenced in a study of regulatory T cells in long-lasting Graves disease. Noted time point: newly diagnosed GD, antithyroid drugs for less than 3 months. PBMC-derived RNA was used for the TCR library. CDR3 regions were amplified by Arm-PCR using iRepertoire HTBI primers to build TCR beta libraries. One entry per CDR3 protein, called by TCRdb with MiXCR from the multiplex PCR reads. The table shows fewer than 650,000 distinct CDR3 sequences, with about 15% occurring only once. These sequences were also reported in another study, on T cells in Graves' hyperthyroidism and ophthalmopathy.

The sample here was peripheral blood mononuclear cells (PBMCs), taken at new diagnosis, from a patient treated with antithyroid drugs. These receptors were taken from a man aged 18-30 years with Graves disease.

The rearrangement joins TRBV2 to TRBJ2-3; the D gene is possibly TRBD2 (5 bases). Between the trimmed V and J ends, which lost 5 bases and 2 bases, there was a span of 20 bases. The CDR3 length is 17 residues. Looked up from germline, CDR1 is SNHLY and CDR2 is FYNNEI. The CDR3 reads CASSYWIGGSLTDTQYF. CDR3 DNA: TGTGCCAGCAGTTATTGGATCGGAGGTTCTCTCACAGATACGCAGTATTTT.

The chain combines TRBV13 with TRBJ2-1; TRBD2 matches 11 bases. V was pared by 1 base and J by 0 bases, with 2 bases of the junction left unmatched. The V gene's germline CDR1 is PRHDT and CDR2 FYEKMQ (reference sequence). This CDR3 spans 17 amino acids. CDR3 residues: CASSLVAGGSSYNEQFF. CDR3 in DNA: TGTGCCAGCAGCTTAGTAGCGGGGGGGAGCTCCTACAATGAGCAGTTCTTC.

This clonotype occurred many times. CDR3 residues: CASGLEGWAGELFF. Here the CDR3 DNA reads TGTGCTAGTGGTTTGGAAGGTTGGGCCGGGGAGCTGTTTTTT. This chain uses TRBV12-5 with TRBJ2-2; no firm D call. Germline-derived CDR1 and CDR2 are LGHNT and FRNRAP. Trimming stripped 1 base from V and 6 bases from J, with 9 bases between. This CDR3 has 14 amino acids.

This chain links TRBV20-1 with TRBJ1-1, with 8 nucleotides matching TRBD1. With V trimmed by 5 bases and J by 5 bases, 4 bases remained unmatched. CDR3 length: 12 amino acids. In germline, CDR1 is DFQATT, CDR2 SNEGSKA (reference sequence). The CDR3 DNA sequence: TGCAGTGCTCCACAGGGGGGGACTGAAGCTTTCTTT. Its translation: CSAPQGGTEAFF.

CDR3 coding DNA: TGCGCCAGCAGCTTGGACGCAGGTTACAATGAGCAGTTCTTC. Protein product: CASSLDAGYNEQFF. This sequence joins TRBV5-1 and TRBJ2-1; D not resolved. The CDR3 spans 14 residues. The germline CDR1 and CDR2 sequences are SGHRS and YFSETQ. Trimming shortened V by 0 bases and J by 4 bases, and 8 bases separated the two germline ends. The full variable domain, completed using reference TRBV5-1 and TRBJ2-1, is KAGVTQTPRYLIKTRGQQVTLSCSPISGHRSVSWYQQTPGQGLQFLFEYFSETQRNKGNFPGRFSGRQFSNSRSEMNVSTLELGDSALYLCASSLDAGYNEQFFGPGTRLTVL.

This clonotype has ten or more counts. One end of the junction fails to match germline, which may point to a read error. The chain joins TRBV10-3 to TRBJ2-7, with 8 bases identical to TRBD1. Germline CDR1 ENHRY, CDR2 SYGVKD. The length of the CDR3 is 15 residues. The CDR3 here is CASSTGTGTSYEQYF. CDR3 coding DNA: TGTGCCAGCAGTACCGGGACAGGAACCTCCTACGAGCAGTACTTC.

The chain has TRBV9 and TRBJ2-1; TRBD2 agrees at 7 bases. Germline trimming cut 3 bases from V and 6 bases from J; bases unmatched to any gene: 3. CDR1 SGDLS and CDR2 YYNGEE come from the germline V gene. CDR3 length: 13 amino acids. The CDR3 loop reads CASSATSINEQFF. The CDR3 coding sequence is TGTGCCAGCAGCGCGACTAGCATCAATGAGCAGTTCTTC.

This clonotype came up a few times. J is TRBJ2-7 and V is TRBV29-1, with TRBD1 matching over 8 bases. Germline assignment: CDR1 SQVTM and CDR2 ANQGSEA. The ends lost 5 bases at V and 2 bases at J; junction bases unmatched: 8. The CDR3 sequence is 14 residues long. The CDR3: CSVYGQGATYEQYF. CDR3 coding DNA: TGCAGCGTTTACGGACAGGGAGCTACCTACGAGCAGTACTTC.

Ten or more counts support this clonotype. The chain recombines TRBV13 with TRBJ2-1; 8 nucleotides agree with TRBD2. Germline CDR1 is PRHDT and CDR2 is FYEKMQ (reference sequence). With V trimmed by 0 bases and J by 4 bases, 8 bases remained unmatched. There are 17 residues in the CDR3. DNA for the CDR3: TGTGCCAGCAGCTTAGGCGGGCCGGGAGGGATGTACAATGAGCAGTTCTTC. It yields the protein CASSLGGPGGMYNEQFF.

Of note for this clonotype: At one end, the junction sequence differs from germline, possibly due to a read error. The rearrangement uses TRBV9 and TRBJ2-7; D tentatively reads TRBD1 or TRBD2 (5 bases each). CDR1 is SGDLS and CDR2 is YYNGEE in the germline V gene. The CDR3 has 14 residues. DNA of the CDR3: TGTGCCAGCAGCCCGTCAGCGGATAGGGACGAGCAGCACTTC. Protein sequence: CASSPSADRDEQHF.

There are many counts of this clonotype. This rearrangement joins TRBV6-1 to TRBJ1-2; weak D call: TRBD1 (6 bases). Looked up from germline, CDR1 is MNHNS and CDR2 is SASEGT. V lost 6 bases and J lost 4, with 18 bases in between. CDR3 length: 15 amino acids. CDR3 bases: TGTGCCAGCAGCCAAAAACCGACAGGATCCTATGGCTACACCTTC. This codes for CASSQKPTGSYGYTF.

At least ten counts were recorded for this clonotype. Here the CDR3 DNA reads TGTGCCAGCAGCCAAGAAATCCGGGGGAGGGCCCGAGAGACCCAGTACTTC. Translated: CASSQEIRGRARETQYF. J is TRBJ2-5 and V is TRBV3-1; 7 bases match TRBD2. The CDR3 consists of 17 residues. Trimming removed 0 bases from V and 4 bases from J; junction bases left unmatched: 11. Per germline, CDR1 LGHDT and CDR2 YNNKEL (reference sequence).

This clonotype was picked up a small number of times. CDR3 residues: CASTLGGNTEAFF. CDR3 nucleotide sequence: TGTGCCAGCACCCTGGGGGGGAACACTGAAGCTTTCTTT. V is TRBV28 and J is TRBJ1-1; tentative D call: TRBD1 (5 bases). The V end was cut by 7 bases, the J end by 1 base, with 10 bases between. The CDR3 runs 13 residues. Germline-derived CDR1 and CDR2 are MDHEN and SYDVKM.

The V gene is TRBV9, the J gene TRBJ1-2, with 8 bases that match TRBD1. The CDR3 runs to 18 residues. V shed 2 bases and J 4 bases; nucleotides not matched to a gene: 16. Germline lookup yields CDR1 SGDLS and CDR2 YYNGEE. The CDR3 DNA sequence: TGTGCCAGCAGCGTTTCGGGACAGGCGAGACCCTCAGGCTATGGCTACACCTTC. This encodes CASSVSGQARPSGYGYTF.

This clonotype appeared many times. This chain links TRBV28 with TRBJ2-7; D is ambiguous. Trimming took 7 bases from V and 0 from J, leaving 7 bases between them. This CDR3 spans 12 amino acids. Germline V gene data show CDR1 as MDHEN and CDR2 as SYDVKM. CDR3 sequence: CASMRSSYEQYF. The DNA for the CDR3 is TGTGCCAGCATGAGGAGCTCCTACGAGCAGTACTTC.

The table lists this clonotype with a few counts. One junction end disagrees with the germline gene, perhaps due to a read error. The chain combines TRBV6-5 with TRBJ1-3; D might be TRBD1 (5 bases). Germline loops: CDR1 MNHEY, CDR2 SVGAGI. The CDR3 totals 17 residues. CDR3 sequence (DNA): TGTGCCAGCAGTTACTCGGGATGGGGCAACTCTGGAAACACCGTATATTTT. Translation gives CASSYSGWGNSGNTVYF.

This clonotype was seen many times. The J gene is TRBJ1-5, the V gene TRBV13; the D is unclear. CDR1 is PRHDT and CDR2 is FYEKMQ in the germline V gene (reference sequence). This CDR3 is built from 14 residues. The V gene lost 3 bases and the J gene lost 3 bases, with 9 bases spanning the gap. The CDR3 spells CASSFGRSNQPQHF. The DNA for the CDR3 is TGTGCCAGCAGCTTTGGCAGATCCAATCAGCCCCAGCATTTT.

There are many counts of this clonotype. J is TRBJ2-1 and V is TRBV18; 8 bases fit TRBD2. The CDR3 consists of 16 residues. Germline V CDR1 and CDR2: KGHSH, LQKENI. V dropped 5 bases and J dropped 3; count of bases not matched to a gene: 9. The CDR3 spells CASSAGTRTNYNEQFF. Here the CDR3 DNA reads TGTGCCAGCTCAGCCGGGACTAGGACAAACTACAATGAGCAGTTCTTC.

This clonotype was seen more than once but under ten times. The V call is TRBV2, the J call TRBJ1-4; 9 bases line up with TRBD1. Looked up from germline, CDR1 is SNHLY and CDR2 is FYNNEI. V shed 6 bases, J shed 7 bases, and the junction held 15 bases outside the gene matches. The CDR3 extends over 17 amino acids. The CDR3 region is CASSAGPIRTGVEKLFF. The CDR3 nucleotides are TGTGCCAGCAGCGCTGGCCCCATCCGGACAGGGGTTGAAAAACTGTTTTTT.

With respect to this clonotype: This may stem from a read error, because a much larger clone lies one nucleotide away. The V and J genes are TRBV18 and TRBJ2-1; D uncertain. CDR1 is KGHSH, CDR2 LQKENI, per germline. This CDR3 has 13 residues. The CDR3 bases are TGTGTCAGCTCACCCAGAGCAAGCAATGAGCAGTTCTTC. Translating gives CVSSPRASNEQFF.

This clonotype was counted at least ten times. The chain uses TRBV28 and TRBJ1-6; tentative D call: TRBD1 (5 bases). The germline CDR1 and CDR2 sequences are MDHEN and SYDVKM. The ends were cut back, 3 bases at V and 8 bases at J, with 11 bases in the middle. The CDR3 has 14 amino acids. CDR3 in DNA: TGTGCCAGCAGTTTGCGGCAGGGAGATTCACCCCTCCACTTT. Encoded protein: CASSLRQGDSPLHF. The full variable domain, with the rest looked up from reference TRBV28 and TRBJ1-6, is DVKVTQSSRYLVKRTGEKVFLECVQDMDHENMFWYRQDPGLGLRLIYFSYDVKMKEKGDIPEGYSVSREKKERFSLILESASTNQTSMYLCASSLRQGDSPLHFGNGTRLTVT.

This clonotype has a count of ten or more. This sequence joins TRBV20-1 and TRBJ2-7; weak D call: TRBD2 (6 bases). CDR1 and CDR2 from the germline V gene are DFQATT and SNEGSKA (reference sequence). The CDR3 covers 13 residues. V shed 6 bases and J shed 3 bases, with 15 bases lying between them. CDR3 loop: CSAGRTSGYEQYF. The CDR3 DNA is TGCAGTGCCGGGAGAACAAGCGGCTACGAGCAGTACTTC.

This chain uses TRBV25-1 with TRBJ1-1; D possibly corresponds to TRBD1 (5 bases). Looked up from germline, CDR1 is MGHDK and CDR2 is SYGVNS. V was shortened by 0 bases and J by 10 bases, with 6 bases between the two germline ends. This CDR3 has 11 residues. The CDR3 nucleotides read TGTGCCAGCAGTGAATATGGGGGAGCTTTCTTT. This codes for CASSEYGGAFF.

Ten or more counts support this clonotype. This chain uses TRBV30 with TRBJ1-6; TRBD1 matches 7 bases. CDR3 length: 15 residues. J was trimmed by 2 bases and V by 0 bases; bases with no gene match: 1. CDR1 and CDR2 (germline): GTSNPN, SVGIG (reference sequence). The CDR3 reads CAWSVGTAYNSPLHF. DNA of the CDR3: TGTGCCTGGAGTGTAGGGACAGCCTATAATTCACCCCTCCACTTT.

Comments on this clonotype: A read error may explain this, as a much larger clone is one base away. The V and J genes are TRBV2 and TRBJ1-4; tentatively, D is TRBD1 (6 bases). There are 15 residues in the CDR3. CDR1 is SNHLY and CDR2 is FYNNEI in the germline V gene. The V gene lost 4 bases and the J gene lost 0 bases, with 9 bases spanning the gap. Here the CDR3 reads CASSGQVATNEKLFF. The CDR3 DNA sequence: TGTGCCAGCAGTGGACAGGTTGCAACTAATGAAAAACTGTTTTTT.

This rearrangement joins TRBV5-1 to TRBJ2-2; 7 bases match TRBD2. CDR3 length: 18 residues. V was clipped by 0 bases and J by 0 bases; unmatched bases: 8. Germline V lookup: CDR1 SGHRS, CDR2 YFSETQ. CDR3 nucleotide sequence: TGCGCCAGCAGCTTGGACGGGAGGCTCCCCGCGAACACCGGGGAGCTGTTTTTT. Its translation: CASSLDGRLPANTGELFF. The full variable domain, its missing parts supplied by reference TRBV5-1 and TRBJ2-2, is KAGVTQTPRYLIKTRGQQVTLSCSPISGHRSVSWYQQTPGQGLQFLFEYFSETQRNKGNFPGRFSGRQFSNSRSEMNVSTLELGDSALYLCASSLDGRLPANTGELFFGEGSRLTVL.